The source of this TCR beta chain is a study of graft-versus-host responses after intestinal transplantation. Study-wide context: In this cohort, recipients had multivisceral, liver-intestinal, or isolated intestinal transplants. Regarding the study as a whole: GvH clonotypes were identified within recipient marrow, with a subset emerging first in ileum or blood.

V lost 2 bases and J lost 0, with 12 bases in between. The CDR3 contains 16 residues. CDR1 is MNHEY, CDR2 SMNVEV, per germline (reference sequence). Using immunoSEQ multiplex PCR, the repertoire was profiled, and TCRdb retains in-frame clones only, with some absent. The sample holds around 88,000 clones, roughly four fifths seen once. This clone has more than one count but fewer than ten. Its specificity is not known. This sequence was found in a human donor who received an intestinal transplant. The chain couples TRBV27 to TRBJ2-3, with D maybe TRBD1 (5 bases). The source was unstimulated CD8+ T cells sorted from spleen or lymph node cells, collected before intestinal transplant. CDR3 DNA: TGTGCCAGCAGTTTAGACAGCCCATTTAGCACAGATACGCAGTATTTT. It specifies CASSLDSPFSTDTQYF.